These 19 T cell receptor beta chains share one sample of origin, sequenced in a study of T cell responses to AZD1222 COVID-19 vaccine. Some clones are missing from TCRdb's copy, which holds only in-frame ones; the method was immunoSEQ multiplex PCR. The sample has approximately 65,000 clones, 76% seen once; the top ten hold 11% to 15%. Here the sequenced sample was peripheral blood, taken on day 0 of AZD1222 vaccination. These receptor sequences come from an adult in good health.

A note on this clone: Different DNA sequences within this sample yield the same CDR3. The rearrangement links TRBV3-1 (or the pseudogene TRBV3-2) to TRBJ1-5; D ambiguous. Between the trimmed V and J ends, which lost 2 bases and 4 bases, there was a span of 6 bases. The CDR3 runs 13 residues. Germline CDR1 LGHDT, CDR2 YNNKEL (reference sequence). This CDR3 is CASSQSGNQPQHF. Here the CDR3 DNA reads TGTGCCAGCAGCCAATCGGGTAATCAGCCCCAGCATTTT.

Here the CDR3 DNA reads TGTGCCAGCAGCGTAGACGGGAGAGAGACCCAGTACTTC. Its translation is CASSVDGRETQYF. This chain connects TRBV9 to TRBJ2-5, with D perhaps TRBD2 (6 bases). Germline V CDR1 and CDR2: SGDLS, YYNGEE. V was shortened by 0 bases and J by 4 bases, with 7 bases between the two germline ends. The CDR3 covers 13 residues.

DNA of the CDR3: TGTGCCAGCAGCTTATTCGGCGGCGAGCAGTACTTC. It specifies CASSLFGGEQYF. This chain joins TRBV7-9 and TRBJ2-7, with unresolved D. V lost 2 bases to trimming and J lost 6 bases, with 8 bases between them. CDR3 length: 12 amino acids. Germline lookup yields CDR1 SEHNR and CDR2 FQNEAQ (reference sequence).

The chain employs TRBV6-5 and TRBJ1-2; D is possibly TRBD1 (6 bases). Trimming removed 5 bases from V and 2 bases from J, with 12 bases in between. The CDR3 is 14 amino acids. Germline values: CDR1 MNHEY, CDR2 SVGAGI. This chain's CDR3 is CASSPSGTNYGYTF. Written as DNA, the CDR3 is TGTGCCAGCAGTCCCTCCGGGACAAACTATGGCTACACCTTC.

This clone was observed a few times. The rearrangement uses TRBV19 and TRBJ1-5; maybe TRBD1 (5 bases). Trimming shortened V by 11 bases and J by 4 bases, and 18 bases separated the two germline ends. Germline V CDR1 and CDR2: LNHDA, SQIVND (reference sequence). CDR3 length: 14 residues. The CDR3 DNA sequence: TGTGCCGGATCTAGCTCGAGGGGAAATCAGCCCCAGCATTTT. Protein: CAGSSSRGNQPQHF.

The chain links TRBV4-2 to TRBJ2-3; perhaps D is TRBD1 or TRBD2 (5 bases each). The germline V gene has CDR1 LGHNA and CDR2 YNFKEQ. The CDR3 runs 13 residues. The V end lost 6 bases, the J end lost 6 bases, and 13 bases lay between the germline ends. The CDR3 sequence: CASRQGEADTQYF. For the CDR3, the DNA is TGTGCCAGCAGGCAGGGAGAGGCGGATACGCAGTATTTT.

In DNA, the CDR3 is TGTGCCTGGAACAAGGAGGGGTACACTGAAGCTTTCTTT. This sequence encodes CAWNKEGYTEAFF. The chain is built from TRBV30 and TRBJ1-1; a possible D gene is TRBD1 (5 bases). V lost 4 bases and J lost 3, with 12 bases in between. Germline values: CDR1 GTSNPN, CDR2 SVGIG (reference sequence). The CDR3 is 13 amino acids.

The chain employs TRBV28 and TRBJ1-2; TRBD1 matches 10 bases. This CDR3 is built from 14 residues. Looked up from germline, CDR1 is MDHEN and CDR2 is SYDVKM. The junction had 8 bases not matched to a gene; V was cut back by 4 bases and J by 9 bases. The CDR3 spells CASSSPGQGRSYTF. The DNA for the CDR3 is TGTGCCAGCAGTTCCCCGGGACAGGGGAGGAGCTACACCTTC.

The chain has TRBV28 and TRBJ1-5; D remains unclear. Germline V gene sequence: CDR1 MDHEN, CDR2 SYDVKM. The V and J ends lost 7 bases and 1 base respectively, with 5 bases between them. The CDR3 is made up of 12 amino acids. The CDR3 region has the DNA TGTGCCAGCATAGGCAGCAATCAGCCCCAGCATTTT. Translated, it gives CASIGSNQPQHF. The whole variable domain, remainder taken from reference TRBV28 and TRBJ1-5, is DVKVTQSSRYLVKRTGEKVFLECVQDMDHENMFWYRQDPGLGLRLIYFSYDVKMKEKGDIPEGYSVSREKKERFSLILESASTNQTSMYLCASIGSNQPQHFGDGTRLSIL.

This chain joins TRBV7-9 and TRBJ2-3; 8 bases agree with TRBD2. From germline, CDR1 is SEHNR and CDR2 FQNEAQ (reference sequence). This CDR3 spans 16 amino acids. The V segment lost 4 bases and the J segment 7 bases; nucleotides outside the gene matches: 13. CDR3 DNA sequence: TGTGCCAGCAGCTCAGCTCGGGGAGCGGGGGAGAATACGCAGTATTTT. This translates into CASSSARGAGENTQYF.

This clone has a count of ten or more. Distinct nucleotide sequences in the sample also encode this CDR3. The gene calls are TRBV18 and TRBJ1-5, with 9 positions matching TRBD1. Germline V gene sequence: CDR1 KGHSH, CDR2 LQKENI. The CDR3 covers 14 residues. The J segment lost 6 bases and the V segment lost 3 bases, leaving 3 bases of the junction unmatched. The DNA for the CDR3 is TGTGCCAGCTCACCGGGACAGGGTAGTCAGCCCCAGCATTTT. It encodes CASSPGQGSQPQHF.

This clone was detected a few times. The CDR3 DNA follows: TGTGCCAGCAGCCTAACCGGGACTAGTCCAGATACGCAGTATTTT. Protein sequence: CASSLTGTSPDTQYF. This chain connects TRBV7-2 to TRBJ2-3, with 8 bases identical to TRBD2. V shed 5 bases, J shed 4 bases, and the junction held 8 bases outside the gene matches. This CDR3 is built from 15 residues. In germline, CDR1 is SGHTA, CDR2 FQGNSA. Full variable domain (outside the CDR3, taken from reference TRBV7-2 and TRBJ2-3): GAGVSQSPSNKVTEKGKDVELRCDPISGHTALYWYRQSLGQGLEFLIYFQGNSAPDKSGLPSDRFSAERTGGSVSTLTIQRTQQEDSAVYLCASSLTGTSPDTQYFGPGTRLTVL.

This chain links TRBV10-1 with TRBJ1-1, with TRBD1 matching 9 bases. CDR3 size: 14 residues. Germline V gene data show CDR1 as WNHNN and CDR2 as SYGVQD (reference sequence). Trimming took 8 bases from V and 2 from J; bases not matched to a gene: 6. In DNA form, the CDR3 reads TGCGCCAGCCCGGCGGGACAGGGTAACACTGAAGCTTTCTTT. Its protein is CASPAGQGNTEAFF.

This sequence joins TRBV6-5 and TRBJ2-1; 9 bases are shared with TRBD1. V dropped 8 bases and J dropped 6; count of bases not matched to a gene: 11. CDR1 and CDR2 (germline): MNHEY, SVGAGI. The CDR3 runs to 15 residues. The CDR3 here is CASGPPGQGSNEQFF. In nucleotides, the CDR3 is TGTGCCAGCGGCCCCCCGGGACAGGGCAGCAATGAGCAGTTCTTC.

The chain recombines TRBV7-8 with TRBJ1-5; TRBD1 might be the D (5 bases). The V gene's germline CDR1 is SGHVS and CDR2 FQNEAQ. V gave up 1 base and J gave up 6 bases, with 25 bases separating them. The CDR3 extends over 19 amino acids. Here the CDR3 DNA reads TGTGCCAGCAGCTTAGGGGGCAGGGCCCGTGGGTTAGTTCGTCAGCCCCAGCATTTT. This translates into CASSLGGRARGLVRQPQHF.

Details on this clone: Compared with germline, one end of the junction differs, possibly owing to a read error. The chain uses TRBV10-2 and TRBJ2-2, with D possibly called TRBD1 or TRBD2 (6 bases each). The CDR3 is 17 amino acids. Germline loops: CDR1 WSHSY, CDR2 SAAADI. The CDR3 DNA reads TGCCCCAGCTGTGAGCCCCCTACCGGGGGCAAGACCGGGGAGCTGTTTTTT. It is translated as CPSCEPPTGGKTGELFF.

The chain joins TRBV12-3 or TRBV12-4 to TRBJ1-2, with 7 bases fitting TRBD1. CDR3 length equals 12 residues. Unmatched junction bases numbered 3, after V lost 3 bases and J lost 8 bases. CDR3 nucleotide sequence: TGTGCCAGCAGTTTGACAGGGCGAGGCTACACCTTC. Its translation is CASSLTGRGYTF.

The chain links TRBV19 to TRBJ1-2, with 8 nucleotides matching TRBD1. The CDR3 is 15 amino acids. CDR1 is LNHDA, CDR2 SQIVND, per germline (reference sequence). V lost 0 bases and J lost 7; bases outside the gene matches: 7. In nucleotides, the CDR3 is TGTGCCAGTAGTATAGAGCGGACAGGGAGTCTTGGCTACACCTTC. This encodes CASSIERTGSLGYTF.

The count of this clone is one. This chain uses TRBV27 with TRBJ1-6; D possibly corresponds to TRBD1 (5 bases). Germline CDR1 is MNHEY and CDR2 is SMNVEV (reference sequence). V gave up 2 bases and J gave up 0 bases, with 8 bases separating them. CDR3 size: 16 residues. CDR3 DNA sequence: TGTGCCAGCAGTTTAAGGGGTTACTCCTATAATTCACCCCTCCACTTT. Residues: CASSLRGYSYNSPLHF.